A single TCR beta chain is shown here with its context. The data belong to a study of breast tumors, draining lymph nodes, adjacent tissues. CDR1 is MNHEY, CDR2 SVGEGT, per germline. The CDR3 is made up of 17 amino acids. Between the trimmed V and J ends, which lost 7 bases and 5 bases, there was a span of 21 bases. Breast cancer patients provided tissue from their axillary draining lymph nodes. TCRdb redid the calling of the multiplex PCR reads with MiXCR, one entry per CDR3 protein. The sample lists about 180,000 distinct CDR3 sequences; 30% to 35% were seen once. The V call is TRBV6-2 or TRBV6-3, the J call TRBJ1-6; D is possibly TRBD1 (6 bases). This receptor was obtained from a female donor with breast cancer. Some clones in this sample may be carry-over from other donors' samples. The sample taken for sequencing was axillary lymph node tissue. The CDR3 coding sequence is TGTGCCAGCAACCACGGGGGGCCAGGGCCAAATAATTCACCCCTCCACTTT. Translation gives CASNHGGPGPNNSPLHF.